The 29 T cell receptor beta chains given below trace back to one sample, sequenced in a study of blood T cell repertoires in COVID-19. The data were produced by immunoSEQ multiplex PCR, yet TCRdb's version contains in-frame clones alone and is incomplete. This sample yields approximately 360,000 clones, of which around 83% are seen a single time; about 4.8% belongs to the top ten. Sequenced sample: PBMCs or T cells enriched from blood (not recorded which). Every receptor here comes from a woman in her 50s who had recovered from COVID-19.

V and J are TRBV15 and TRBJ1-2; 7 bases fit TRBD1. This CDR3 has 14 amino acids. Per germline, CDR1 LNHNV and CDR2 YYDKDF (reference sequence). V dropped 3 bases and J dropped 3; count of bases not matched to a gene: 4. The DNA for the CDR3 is TGTGCCACCAGCAGGGAGACAGGGTACTATGGCTACACCTTC. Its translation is CATSRETGYYGYTF.

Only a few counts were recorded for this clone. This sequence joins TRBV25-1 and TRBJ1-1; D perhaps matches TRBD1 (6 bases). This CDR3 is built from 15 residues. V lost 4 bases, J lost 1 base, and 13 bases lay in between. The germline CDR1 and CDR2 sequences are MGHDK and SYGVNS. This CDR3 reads CASSVSGAGNTEAFF. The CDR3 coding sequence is TGTGCCAGCAGTGTTTCAGGGGCGGGGAACACTGAAGCTTTCTTT.

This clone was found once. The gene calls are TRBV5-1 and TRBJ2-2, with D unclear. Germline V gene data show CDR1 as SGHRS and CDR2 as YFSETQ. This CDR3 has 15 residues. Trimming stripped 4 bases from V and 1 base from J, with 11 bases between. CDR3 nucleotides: TGCGCCAGCAGCGAGTTCTCGAGGAACACCGGGGAGCTGTTTTTT. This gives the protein CASSEFSRNTGELFF. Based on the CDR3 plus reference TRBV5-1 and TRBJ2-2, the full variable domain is KAGVTQTPRYLIKTRGQQVTLSCSPISGHRSVSWYQQTPGQGLQFLFEYFSETQRNKGNFPGRFSGRQFSNSRSEMNVSTLELGDSALYLCASSEFSRNTGELFFGEGSRLTVL.

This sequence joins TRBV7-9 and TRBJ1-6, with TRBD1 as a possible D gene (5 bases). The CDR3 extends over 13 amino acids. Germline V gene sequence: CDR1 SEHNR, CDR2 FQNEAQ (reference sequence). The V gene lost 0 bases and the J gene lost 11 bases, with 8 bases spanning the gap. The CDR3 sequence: CASSLAGVAPLHF. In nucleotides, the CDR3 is TGTGCCAGCAGCTTAGCAGGGGTCGCACCCCTCCACTTT.

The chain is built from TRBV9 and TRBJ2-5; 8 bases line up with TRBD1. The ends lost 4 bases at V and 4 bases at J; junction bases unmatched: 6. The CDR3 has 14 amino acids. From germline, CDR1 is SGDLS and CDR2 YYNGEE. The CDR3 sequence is CASSQGAQGETQYF. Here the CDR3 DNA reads TGTGCCAGCAGCCAGGGGGCGCAGGGAGAGACCCAGTACTTC.

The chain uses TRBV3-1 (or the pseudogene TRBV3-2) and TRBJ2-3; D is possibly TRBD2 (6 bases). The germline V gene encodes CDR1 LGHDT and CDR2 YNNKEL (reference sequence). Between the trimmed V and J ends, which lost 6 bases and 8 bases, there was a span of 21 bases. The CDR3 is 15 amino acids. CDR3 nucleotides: TGTGCCAGCAGTCTTAACCGGGACTCCAGGGCTACGCAGTATTTT. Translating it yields CASSLNRDSRATQYF.

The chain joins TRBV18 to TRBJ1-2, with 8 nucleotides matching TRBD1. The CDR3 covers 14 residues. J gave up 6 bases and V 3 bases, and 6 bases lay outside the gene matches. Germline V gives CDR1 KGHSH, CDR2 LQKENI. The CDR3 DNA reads TGTGCCAGCTCACCCAGGGGGCGCGATGATGGCTACACCTTC. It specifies CASSPRGRDDGYTF.

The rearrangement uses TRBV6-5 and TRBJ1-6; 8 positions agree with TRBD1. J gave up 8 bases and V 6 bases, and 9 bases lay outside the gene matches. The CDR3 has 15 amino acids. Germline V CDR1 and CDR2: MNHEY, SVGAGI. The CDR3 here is CASRARTGQHSPLHF. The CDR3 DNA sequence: TGTGCCAGCAGAGCGCGGACAGGGCAGCATTCACCCCTCCACTTT.

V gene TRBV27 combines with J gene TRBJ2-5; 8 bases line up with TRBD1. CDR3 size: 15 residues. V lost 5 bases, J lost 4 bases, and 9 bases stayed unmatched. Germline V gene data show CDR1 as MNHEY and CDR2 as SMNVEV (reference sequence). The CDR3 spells CASSIRRGRGETQYF. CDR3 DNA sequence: TGTGCCAGCAGTATACGCAGGGGGCGAGGAGAGACCCAGTACTTC.

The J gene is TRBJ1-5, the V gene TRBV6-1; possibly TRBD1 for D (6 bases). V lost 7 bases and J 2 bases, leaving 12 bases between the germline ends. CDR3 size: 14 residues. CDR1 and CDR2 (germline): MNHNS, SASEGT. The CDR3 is CASMGAGGNQPQHF. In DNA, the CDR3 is TGTGCCAGCATGGGGGCCGGGGGCAATCAGCCCCAGCATTTT.

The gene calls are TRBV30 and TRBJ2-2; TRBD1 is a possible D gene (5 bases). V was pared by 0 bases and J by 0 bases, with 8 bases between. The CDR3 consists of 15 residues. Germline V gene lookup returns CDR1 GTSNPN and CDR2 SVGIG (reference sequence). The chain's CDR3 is CAWSVQGSNTGELFF. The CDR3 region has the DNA TGTGCCTGGAGTGTTCAGGGCTCGAACACCGGGGAGCTGTTTTTT.

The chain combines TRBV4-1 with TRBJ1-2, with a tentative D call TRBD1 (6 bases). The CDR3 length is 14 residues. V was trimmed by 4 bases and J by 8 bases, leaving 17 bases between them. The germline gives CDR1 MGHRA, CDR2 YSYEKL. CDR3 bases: TGCGCCAGCAGCCCTGGGGCAGGGGAGTGGGGCTACACCTTC. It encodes CASSPGAGEWGYTF.

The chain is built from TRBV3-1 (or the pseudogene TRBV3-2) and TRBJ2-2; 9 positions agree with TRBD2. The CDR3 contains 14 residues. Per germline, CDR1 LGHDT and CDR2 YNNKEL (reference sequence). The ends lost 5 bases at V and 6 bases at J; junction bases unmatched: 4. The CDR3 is CASSIIAGAGELFF. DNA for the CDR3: TGTGCCAGCAGCATAATAGCGGGAGCCGGGGAGCTGTTTTTT.

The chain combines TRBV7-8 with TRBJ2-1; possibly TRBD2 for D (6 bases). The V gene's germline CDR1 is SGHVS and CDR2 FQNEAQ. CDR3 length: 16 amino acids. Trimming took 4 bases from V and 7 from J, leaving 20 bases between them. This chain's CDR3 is CASSSPPGLRGNEQFF. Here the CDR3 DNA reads TGTGCCAGCAGCTCCCCGCCCGGACTACGAGGGAATGAGCAGTTCTTC.

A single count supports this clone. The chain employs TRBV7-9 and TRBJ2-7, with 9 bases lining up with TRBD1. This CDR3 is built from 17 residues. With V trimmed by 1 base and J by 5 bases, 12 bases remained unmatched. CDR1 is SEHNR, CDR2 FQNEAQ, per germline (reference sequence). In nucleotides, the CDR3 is TGTGCCAGCAGCTTAGAGGGTGGAGGGACAGGGACCCACGAGCAGTACTTC. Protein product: CASSLEGGGTGTHEQYF.

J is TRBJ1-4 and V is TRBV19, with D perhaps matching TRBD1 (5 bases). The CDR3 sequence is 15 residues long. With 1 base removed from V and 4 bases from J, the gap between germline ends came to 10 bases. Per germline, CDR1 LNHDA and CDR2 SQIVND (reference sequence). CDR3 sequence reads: CASSIGTGLNEKLFF. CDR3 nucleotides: TGTGCCAGTAGTATAGGTACAGGCCTTAATGAAAAACTGTTTTTT. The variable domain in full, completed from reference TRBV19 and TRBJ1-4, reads DGGITQSPKYLFRKEGQNVTLSCEQNLNHDAMYWYRQDPGQGLRLIYYSQIVNDFQKGDIAEGYSVSREKKESFPLTVTSAQKNPTAFYLCASSIGTGLNEKLFFGSGTQLSVL.

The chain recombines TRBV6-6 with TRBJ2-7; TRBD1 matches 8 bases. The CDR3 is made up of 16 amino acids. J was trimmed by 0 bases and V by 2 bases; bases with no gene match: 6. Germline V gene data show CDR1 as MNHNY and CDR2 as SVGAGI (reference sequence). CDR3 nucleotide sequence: TGTGCCAGCAGTTACCGAAGACAGGGGATCTCCTACGAGCAGTACTTC. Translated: CASSYRRQGISYEQYF.

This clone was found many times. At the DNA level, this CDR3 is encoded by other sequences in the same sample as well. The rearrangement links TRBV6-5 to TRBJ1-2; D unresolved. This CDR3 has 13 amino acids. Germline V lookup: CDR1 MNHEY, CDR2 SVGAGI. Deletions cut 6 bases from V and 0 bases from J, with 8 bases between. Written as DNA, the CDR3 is TGTGCCAGCAGCCCGGGAGCTAACTATGGCTACACCTTC. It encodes CASSPGANYGYTF.

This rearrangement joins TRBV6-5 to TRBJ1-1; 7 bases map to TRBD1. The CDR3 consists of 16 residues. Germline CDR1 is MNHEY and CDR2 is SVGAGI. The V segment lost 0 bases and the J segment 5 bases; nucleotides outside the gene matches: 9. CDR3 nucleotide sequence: TGTGCCAGCAGTTACTCAGGGGGCTCGAGGAAGACTGAAGCTTTCTTT. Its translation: CASSYSGGSRKTEAFF.

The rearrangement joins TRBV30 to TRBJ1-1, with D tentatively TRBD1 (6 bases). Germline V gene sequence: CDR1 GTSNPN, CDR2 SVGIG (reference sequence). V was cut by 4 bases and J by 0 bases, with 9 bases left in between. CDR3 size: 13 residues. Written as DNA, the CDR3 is TGTGCCTGGACTGGACAGCTGAACACTGAAGCTTTCTTT. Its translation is CAWTGQLNTEAFF.

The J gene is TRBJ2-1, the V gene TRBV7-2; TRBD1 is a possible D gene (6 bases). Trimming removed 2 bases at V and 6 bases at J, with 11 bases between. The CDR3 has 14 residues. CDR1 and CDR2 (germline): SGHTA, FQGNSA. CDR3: CASSLNAQGNEQFF. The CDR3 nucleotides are TGTGCCAGCAGCTTAAACGCACAGGGCAATGAGCAGTTCTTC.

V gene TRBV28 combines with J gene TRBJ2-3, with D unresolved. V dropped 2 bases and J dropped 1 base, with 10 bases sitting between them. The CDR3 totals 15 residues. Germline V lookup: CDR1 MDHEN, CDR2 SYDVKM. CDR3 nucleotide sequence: TGTGCCAGCAGTTTAACTTCCTCGGGCACAGATACGCAGTATTTT. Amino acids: CASSLTSSGTDTQYF.

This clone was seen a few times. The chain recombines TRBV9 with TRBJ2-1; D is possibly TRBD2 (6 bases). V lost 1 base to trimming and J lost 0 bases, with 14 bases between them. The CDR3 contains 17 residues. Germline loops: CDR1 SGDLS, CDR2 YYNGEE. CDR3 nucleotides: TGTGCCAGCAGCGTAACGGCTAGCGTCCTCTCCTACAATGAGCAGTTCTTC. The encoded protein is CASSVTASVLSYNEQFF.

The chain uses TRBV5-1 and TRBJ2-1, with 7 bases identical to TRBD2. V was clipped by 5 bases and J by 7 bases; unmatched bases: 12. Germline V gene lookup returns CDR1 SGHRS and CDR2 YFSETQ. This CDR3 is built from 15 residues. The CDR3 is CASRRELAGVNEQFF. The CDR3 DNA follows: TGCGCCAGCAGAAGGGAGCTGGCGGGAGTGAATGAGCAGTTCTTC.

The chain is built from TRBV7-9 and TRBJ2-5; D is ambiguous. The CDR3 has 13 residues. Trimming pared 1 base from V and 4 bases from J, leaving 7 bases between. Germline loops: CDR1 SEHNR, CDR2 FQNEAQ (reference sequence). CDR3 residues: CASSLVPGETQYF. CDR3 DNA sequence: TGTGCCAGCAGCTTAGTTCCGGGAGAGACCCAGTACTTC.

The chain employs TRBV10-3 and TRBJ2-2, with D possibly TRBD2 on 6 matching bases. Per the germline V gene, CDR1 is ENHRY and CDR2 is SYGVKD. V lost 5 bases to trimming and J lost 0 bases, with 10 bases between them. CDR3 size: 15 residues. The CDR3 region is CAISPGETNTGELFF. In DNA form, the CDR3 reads TGTGCCATCAGTCCGGGGGAGACGAACACCGGGGAGCTGTTTTTT.

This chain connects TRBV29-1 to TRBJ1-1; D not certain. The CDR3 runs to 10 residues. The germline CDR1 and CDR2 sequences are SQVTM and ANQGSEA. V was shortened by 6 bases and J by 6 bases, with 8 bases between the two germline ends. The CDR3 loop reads CSVGRAEAFF. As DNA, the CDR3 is TGCAGCGTCGGGAGGGCTGAAGCTTTCTTT.

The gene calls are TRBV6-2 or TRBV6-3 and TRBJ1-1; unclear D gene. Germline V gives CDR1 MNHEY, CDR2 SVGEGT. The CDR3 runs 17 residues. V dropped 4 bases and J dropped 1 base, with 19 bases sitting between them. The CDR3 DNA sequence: TGTGCCAGCAGTTTTTTCGGGGTTTCATGGTCGAACACTGAAGCTTTCTTT. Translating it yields CASSFFGVSWSNTEAFF.

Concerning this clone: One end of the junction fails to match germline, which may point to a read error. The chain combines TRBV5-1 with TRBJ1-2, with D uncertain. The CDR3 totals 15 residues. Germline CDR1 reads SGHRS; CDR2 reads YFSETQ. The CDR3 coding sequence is TGCGCCAACAGCTACTTCCGAGAACCGGGCTATGGCTACACCTTC. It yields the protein CANSYFREPGYGYTF.